The 32 T cell receptor beta chains below come from one sample, sequenced in a study of cytomegalovirus exposure and HLA in healthy donors. The PCR employed 60 Vbeta primers together with 13 Jbeta primers. Generated by immunoSEQ multiplex PCR, the TCRdb table keeps only in-frame clones and is missing some. The data hold roughly 200,000 clones, with about 87% observed a single time. The sequenced material came from PBMCs. The origin of the receptors is a man aged 25-40 years in good health and CMV-seronegative.

The chain joins TRBV28 to TRBJ2-5, with D perhaps TRBD2 (7 bases). Per the germline V gene, CDR1 is MDHEN and CDR2 is SYDVKM. V was shortened by 7 bases and J by 6 bases, with 18 bases between the two germline ends. This CDR3 region has 14 residues. CDR3 bases: TGTGCCAGCAAAGAAGGGGGGGGAAAACAGACCCAGTACTTC. Its protein product is CASKEGGGKQTQYF.

The table lists this clone with a few counts. The genes are TRBV25-1 and TRBJ2-1; D is ambiguous. Trimming stripped 3 bases from V and 10 bases from J, with 10 bases between. In germline, CDR1 is MGHDK, CDR2 SYGVNS. This CDR3 region has 12 residues. Here the CDR3 DNA reads TGTGCCAGCAGTGAGTCGGTTCGGGAGCAGTTCTTC. Translating it yields CASSESVREQFF.

This clone showed up just a few times. This chain uses TRBV5-1 with TRBJ2-2; D might be TRBD2 (5 bases). CDR1 and CDR2 from the germline V gene are SGHRS and YFSETQ. This CDR3 spans 14 amino acids. V was trimmed by 5 bases and J by 3 bases, leaving 11 bases between them. This CDR3 reads CASRVSGDTGELFF. The CDR3, as DNA: TGCGCCAGCAGGGTCTCCGGGGACACCGGGGAGCTGTTTTTT. Combining the CDR3 with reference TRBV5-1 and TRBJ2-2 gives the whole variable domain KAGVTQTPRYLIKTRGQQVTLSCSPISGHRSVSWYQQTPGQGLQFLFEYFSETQRNKGNFPGRFSGRQFSNSRSEMNVSTLELGDSALYLCASRVSGDTGELFFGEGSRLTVL.

V and J are TRBV7-9 and TRBJ1-4; TRBD1 agrees at 7 bases. The CDR3 extends over 18 amino acids. In germline, CDR1 is SEHNR, CDR2 FQNEAQ (reference sequence). With V trimmed by 5 bases and J by 5 bases, 17 bases remained unmatched. The CDR3 coding sequence is TGTGCCAGCAGCCCTCGGGACAGAGGGGCCGGAGGGAATGAAAAACTGTTTTTT. Protein sequence: CASSPRDRGAGGNEKLFF.

The chain is built from TRBV28 and TRBJ1-2; 8 bases are shared with TRBD1. In germline, CDR1 is MDHEN, CDR2 SYDVKM. This CDR3 spans 17 amino acids. V shed 2 bases and J 2 bases; nucleotides not matched to a gene: 10. CDR3 amino acids: CASSLLLTRGRNYGYTF. DNA of the CDR3: TGTGCCAGCAGTTTACTTCTTACCAGGGGGCGAAACTATGGCTACACCTTC.

This clone was detected once. The chain recombines TRBV15 with TRBJ2-4, with D tentatively TRBD1 (6 bases). Deletions cut 0 bases from V and 5 bases from J, with 11 bases between. This CDR3 is 15 amino acids long. Germline V lookup: CDR1 LNHNV, CDR2 YYDKDF (reference sequence). CDR3: CATSRDRDRQNIQYF. The DNA of the CDR3 is TGTGCCACCAGCAGAGATCGAGACAGGCAAAACATTCAGTACTTC.

As DNA, the CDR3 is TGTGCCAGCCGGGACAGTAGTACAGATACGCAGTATTTT. Its protein product is CASRDSSTDTQYF. The chain couples TRBV2 to TRBJ2-3; 7 nucleotides align to TRBD1. Germline loops: CDR1 SNHLY, CDR2 FYNNEI. The CDR3 loop spans 13 amino acids. The ends lost 8 bases at V and 3 bases at J; junction bases unmatched: 5.

To note about this clone: One end of the junction is discordant with germline, which a read error may explain. This chain connects TRBV7-9 to TRBJ2-7; the D gene is possibly TRBD1 (6 bases). The CDR3 runs to 12 residues. Germline loops: CDR1 SEHNR, CDR2 FQNEAQ (reference sequence). The CDR3 is CSSYRVGYEQYF. The DNA of the CDR3 is TGTTCCAGCTACAGGGTGGGCTACGAGCAGTACTTC.

This chain's CDR3 is CASSDLTGGHTEAFF. CDR3 bases: TGTGCCAGCAGTGACCTGACAGGGGGGCACACTGAAGCTTTCTTT. The chain recombines TRBV6-1 with TRBJ1-1; 9 bases match TRBD1. Trimming removed 3 bases from V and 3 bases from J; junction bases left unmatched: 5. CDR1 is MNHNS, CDR2 SASEGT, per germline. This CDR3 region has 15 residues.

The CDR3 DNA follows: TGTGCCACCAGCAGAGAGGGCGGGGGGAAACGCCCCCAGTACTTC. Its protein product is CATSREGGGKRPQYF. J is TRBJ2-5 and V is TRBV15, with 8 bases aligning to TRBD2. CDR1 and CDR2 from the germline V gene are LNHNV and YYDKDF (reference sequence). The J segment lost 9 bases and the V segment lost 0 bases, leaving 9 bases of the junction unmatched. CDR3 length equals 15 residues.

The chain carries TRBV5-5 and TRBJ2-3; TRBD2 might be the D (6 bases). Germline assignment: CDR1 SGHKS and CDR2 YYEKEE (reference sequence). V dropped 1 base and J dropped 1 base, with 7 bases sitting between them. This CDR3 contains 14 residues. The CDR3 nucleotides read TGTGCCAGCAGCTTGTCGGGGGGCACAGATACGCAGTATTTT. This sequence encodes CASSLSGGTDTQYF. Full variable domain (outside the CDR3, taken from reference TRBV5-5 and TRBJ2-3): DAGVTQSPTHLIKTRGQQVTLRCSPISGHKSVSWYQQVLGQGPQFIFQYYEKEERGRGNFPDRFSARQFPNYSSELNVNALLLGDSALYLCASSLSGGTDTQYFGPGTRLTVL.

The V and J genes are TRBV5-6 and TRBJ2-1; D not resolved. CDR1 and CDR2 from the germline V gene are SGHDT and YYEEEE. The CDR3 has 13 amino acids. The V end was cut by 3 bases, the J end by 8 bases, with 12 bases between. The CDR3 nucleotides are TGTGCCAGCAGCTCCAGCGTCAGTTATGAGCAGTTCTTC. It translates to CASSSSVSYEQFF.

The CDR3 sequence is CASSYNREETQYF. CDR3 DNA sequence: TGTGCCAGCAGTTACAACAGGGAAGAGACCCAGTACTTC. The gene calls are TRBV6-6 and TRBJ2-5; possibly TRBD1 for D (6 bases). The V and J ends lost 2 bases and 3 bases respectively, with 7 bases between them. Germline CDR1 is MNHNY and CDR2 is SVGAGI (reference sequence). The CDR3 spans 13 residues.

The chain employs TRBV5-6 and TRBJ2-7; D might be TRBD1 (7 bases). V was trimmed by 7 bases and J by 3 bases, leaving 20 bases between them. Germline lookup yields CDR1 SGHDT and CDR2 YYEEEE. This CDR3 spans 15 amino acids. The CDR3 DNA is TGTGCCAGCCAATTAAGGAGGGACAGTCTCTACGAGCAGTACTTC. As protein: CASQLRRDSLYEQYF.

The chain uses TRBV6-7 and TRBJ2-2; TRBD1 matches at 8 bases. TRBV6-7 is an ORF, and what it does is uncertain. V was pared by 2 bases and J by 1 base, with 3 bases of the junction left unmatched. This CDR3 is built from 16 residues. The CDR3 nucleotides read TGTGCCAGCAGTTACGTCGGGACAGGGAACACCGGGGAGCTGTTTTTT. The encoded protein is CASSYVGTGNTGELFF.

The rearrangement uses TRBV6-6 and TRBJ2-7; D unresolved. Trimming took 0 bases from V and 0 from J, leaving 6 bases between them. The germline gives CDR1 MNHNY, CDR2 SVGAGI (reference sequence). The CDR3 loop spans 14 amino acids. The CDR3 region is CASSYSDNSYEQYF. Written as DNA, the CDR3 is TGTGCCAGCAGTTACTCAGACAACTCCTACGAGCAGTACTTC.

The table lists this clone with a count of one. The chain combines TRBV7-2 with TRBJ2-5; TRBD1 matches 9 bases. Germline V gene data show CDR1 as SGHTA and CDR2 as FQGNSA. V lost 5 bases, J lost 4 bases, and 5 bases stayed unmatched. The CDR3 extends over 14 amino acids. CDR3 nucleotides: TGTGCCAGCAGCGTCACAGGGGGCGGAGAGACCCAGTACTTC. It is translated as CASSVTGGGETQYF.

This chain uses TRBV5-4 with TRBJ2-7; 7 nucleotides align to TRBD2. CDR3 size: 15 residues. Trimming cost V 3 bases and J 6 bases; bases outside gene matches: 12. Germline V gives CDR1 SGHNT, CDR2 YYREEE (reference sequence). The CDR3 DNA reads TGTGCCAGCAGCTCGCCCTTGGCGGGAGAAGTCGAGCAGTACTTC. This encodes CASSSPLAGEVEQYF.

For the CDR3, the DNA is TGTGCCAGCAGTTTGGGGACAGGGAGGAACGAGCAGTACTTC. This codes for CASSLGTGRNEQYF. The gene calls are TRBV27 and TRBJ2-7; 9 bases are a match to TRBD1. J gave up 5 bases and V 3 bases, and 5 bases lay outside the gene matches. From germline, CDR1 is MNHEY and CDR2 SMNVEV (reference sequence). There are 14 residues in the CDR3.

J is TRBJ2-1 and V is TRBV6-1; 11 bases are shared with TRBD1. Trimming removed 7 bases from V and 9 bases from J; junction bases left unmatched: 5. This CDR3 is 13 amino acids long. CDR1 is MNHNS and CDR2 is SASEGT in the germline V gene. The CDR3 is CASMLDRGREQFF. Here the CDR3 DNA reads TGTGCCAGCATGCTGGACAGGGGGCGTGAGCAGTTCTTC.

CDR3: CASSRAGGRTGELFF. The CDR3 DNA follows: TGTGCCAGCAGTCGCGCGGGAGGTCGCACCGGGGAGCTGTTTTTT. The rearrangement joins TRBV2 to TRBJ2-2, with TRBD2 matching 8 bases. CDR1 and CDR2 from the germline V gene are SNHLY and FYNNEI. The J segment lost 4 bases and the V segment lost 5 bases, leaving 6 bases of the junction unmatched. The CDR3 spans 15 residues. Combining the CDR3 with reference TRBV2 and TRBJ2-2 gives the whole variable domain EPEVTQTPSHQVTQMGQEVILRCVPISNHLYFYWYRQILGQKVEFLVSFYNNEISEKSEIFDDQFSVERPDGSNFTLKIRSTKLEDSAMYFCASSRAGGRTGELFFGEGSRLTVL.

V is TRBV7-6 and J is TRBJ2-1; 7 bases agree with TRBD1. The CDR3 extends over 15 amino acids. Germline lookup yields CDR1 SGHVS and CDR2 FNYEAQ. V lost 5 bases to trimming and J lost 6 bases; unmatched junction nucleotides: 10. The CDR3 loop is CASSHTWTGLNEQFF. In DNA, the CDR3 is TGTGCCAGCAGCCATACTTGGACAGGCCTCAATGAGCAGTTCTTC.

The rearrangement uses TRBV28 and TRBJ2-1; the match to TRBD2 covers 9 bases. CDR1 MDHEN and CDR2 SYDVKM come from the germline V gene. J lost 12 bases, V lost 3 bases, and 12 bases had no gene match. CDR3 length: 15 residues. The CDR3 DNA follows: TGTGCCAGCAGTTTCGAAGCGGGGGGCCGCAAGGCGCAGTTCTTC. It is translated as CASSFEAGGRKAQFF.

The chain has TRBV7-9 and TRBJ1-1, with 9 bases matching TRBD1. Per germline, CDR1 SEHNR and CDR2 FQNEAQ (reference sequence). The CDR3 contains 14 residues. Unmatched junction bases numbered 3, after V lost 4 bases and J lost 3 bases. The CDR3 reads CASSWDRVDTEAFF. Written as DNA, the CDR3 is TGTGCCAGCAGCTGGGACAGGGTAGACACTGAAGCTTTCTTT.

The chain combines TRBV23-1 with TRBJ2-5; D is unresolved. TRBV23-1 is labeled an ORF, and its function is uncertain. V lost 6 bases, J lost 3 bases, and 11 bases lay in between. The CDR3 sequence is 13 residues long. The CDR3 bases are TGCGCCAGCAGGGGTGGGCAGAAAGAGACCCAGTACTTC. It encodes CASRGGQKETQYF.

This clone was picked up a small number of times. The chain has TRBV7-6 and TRBJ1-1; TRBD1 aligns across 7 bases. Losses at the gene ends were 2 bases for V and 3 bases for J; bases not matched to a gene: 3. This CDR3 comprises 14 residues. Germline V gene sequence: CDR1 SGHVS, CDR2 FNYEAQ. CDR3 coding DNA: TGTGCCAGCAGCTTAAACAGGGGCTACACTGAAGCTTTCTTT. Amino acids: CASSLNRGYTEAFF.

The CDR3 DNA reads TGTGCCAGCAGTTTATCGTCGCGGGGGGAGACCCAGTACTTC. Translating it yields CASSLSSRGETQYF. This sequence joins TRBV27 and TRBJ2-5, with TRBD2 matching 7 bases. Germline V gives CDR1 MNHEY, CDR2 SMNVEV (reference sequence). The V gene end was trimmed by 0 bases and the J gene end by 5 bases; junction bases not matched to a gene: 3. The CDR3 length is 14 residues.

The J gene is TRBJ1-5, the V gene TRBV7-9; 8 bases align to TRBD1. V shed 5 bases and J 4 bases; nucleotides not matched to a gene: 7. Germline V gene data show CDR1 as SEHNR and CDR2 as FQNEAQ (reference sequence). The CDR3 has 15 amino acids. The CDR3 bases are TGTGCCAGCAGCCCCTGGACAGGGCAAAATCAGCCCCAGCATTTT. Translating gives CASSPWTGQNQPQHF.

The J gene is TRBJ1-2, the V gene TRBV28, with D uncertain. The CDR3 length is 15 residues. In germline, CDR1 is MDHEN, CDR2 SYDVKM. V was clipped by 7 bases and J by 1 base, with 16 bases between them. The CDR3, as DNA: TGTGCCAGCACCTCCCCGCCCCACGGTAACTATGGCTACACCTTC. Translated, it gives CASTSPPHGNYGYTF.

This clone was detected only once. This rearrangement joins TRBV5-6 to TRBJ1-2, with 7 nucleotides matching TRBD1. The CDR3 consists of 15 residues. Germline CDR1 SGHDT, CDR2 YYEEEE. Trimming removed 3 bases from V and 13 bases from J; junction bases left unmatched: 18. The CDR3 nucleotides read TGTGCCAGCAGCTCCAGACAGGGCTATTTTCAGGGGAGCACCTTC. This gives the protein CASSSRQGYFQGSTF.

This clone was counted a single time. In DNA, the CDR3 is TGTGCCACCAGCAGACTAGCGGGGGCCCCCGACAATGAGCAGTTCTTC. As protein: CATSRLAGAPDNEQFF. The rearrangement uses TRBV15 and TRBJ2-1, with 10 bases matching TRBD2. The CDR3 extends over 16 amino acids. With 2 bases clipped from V and 5 bases from J, the junction kept 6 bases outside the gene matches. Germline V gives CDR1 LNHNV, CDR2 YYDKDF (reference sequence). Filled out from reference TRBV15 and TRBJ2-1, the complete variable domain reads DAMVIQNPRYQVTQFGKPVTLSCSQTLNHNVMYWYQQKSSQAPKLLFHYYDKDFNNEADTPDNFQSRRPNTSFCFLDIRSPGLGDTAMYLCATSRLAGAPDNEQFFGPGTRLTVL.

The V call is TRBV7-2, the J call TRBJ1-2; TRBD1 matches 7 bases. The CDR3 contains 16 residues. Germline CDR1 and CDR2: SGHTA and FQGNSA. V gave up 5 bases and J gave up 2 bases; unmatched junction bases: 11. The CDR3 here is CASSKDLRDRNYGYTF. The CDR3 region has the DNA TGTGCCAGCAGCAAAGATCTCCGGGACAGAAACTATGGCTACACCTTC.